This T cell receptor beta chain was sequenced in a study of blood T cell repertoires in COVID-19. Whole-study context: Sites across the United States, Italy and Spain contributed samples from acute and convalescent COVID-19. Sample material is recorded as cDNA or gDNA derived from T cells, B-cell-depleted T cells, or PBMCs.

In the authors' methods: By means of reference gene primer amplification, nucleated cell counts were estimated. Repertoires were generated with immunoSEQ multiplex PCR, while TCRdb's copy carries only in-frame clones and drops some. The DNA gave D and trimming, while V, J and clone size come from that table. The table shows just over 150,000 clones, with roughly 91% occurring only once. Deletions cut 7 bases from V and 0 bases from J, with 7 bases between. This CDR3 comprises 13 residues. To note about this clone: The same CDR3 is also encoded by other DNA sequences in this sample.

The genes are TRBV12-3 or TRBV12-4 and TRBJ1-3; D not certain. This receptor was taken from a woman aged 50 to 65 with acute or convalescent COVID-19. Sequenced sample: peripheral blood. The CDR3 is CASTLSSGNTIYF. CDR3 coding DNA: TGTGCCAGCACCCTCAGCTCTGGAAACACCATATATTTT.